This T cell receptor beta chain emerged from a study of blood T cell repertoires in COVID-19. This clone was recorded once. CDR3 length: 16 residues. The germline CDR1 and CDR2 sequences are PRHDT and FYEKMQ (reference sequence). Losses at the gene ends were 0 bases for V and 5 bases for J; bases not matched to a gene: 7. Those who participated ranged in age from about 18 to 89 years and resided in about two dozen US areas. Cohort allocation depended upon clinical history that participants reported. Generated by immunoSEQ multiplex PCR, the TCRdb table keeps only in-frame clones and is missing some. The sample holds a few hundred thousand clones; more than 70% are singletons and the top ten take over 2%.

V is TRBV13 and J is TRBJ2-5; 9 nucleotides agree with TRBD2. Material: PBMCs or T cells enriched from blood (not recorded which). The sequence was obtained from a woman aged 40 to 55 with acute COVID-19. CDR3 protein: CASSLGVSGSAETQYF. The CDR3, as DNA: TGTGCCAGCAGCTTAGGGGTTAGCGGGAGCGCGGAGACCCAGTACTTC.